The 24 T cell receptor beta chains below were found in one sample sequenced in a study of blood T cell repertoires in COVID-19. Clones were sequenced by immunoSEQ multiplex PCR, and TCRdb holds only the in-frame ones, with some missing. The table lists 260,000 or so clones, about 85% of them singletons, with 2% to 3% in the top ten. The sequencing input was PBMCs or T cells enriched from blood (not recorded which). The receptors originated from a woman aged 50 to 60 who had recovered from COVID-19.

This chain joins TRBV18 and TRBJ1-2, with 8 bases matching TRBD1. Germline V CDR1 and CDR2: KGHSH, LQKENI. The V segment lost 6 bases and the J segment 8 bases; nucleotides outside the gene matches: 8. This CDR3 spans 13 amino acids. CDR3 coding DNA: TGTGCCAGCTCGCCGGACAGGGACGACGGCTACACCTTC. Translating gives CASSPDRDDGYTF.

In this sample, this clone turned up a few times. This chain joins TRBV5-6 and TRBJ1-1; 7 bases are a match to TRBD1. Germline V gene sequence: CDR1 SGHDT, CDR2 YYEEEE. V gave up 4 bases and J gave up 0 bases; unmatched junction bases: 6. The CDR3 covers 15 residues. CDR3 loop: CASSHRGAMNTEAFF. The CDR3 DNA follows: TGTGCCAGCAGCCACAGGGGCGCTATGAACACTGAAGCTTTCTTT.

This sequence joins TRBV5-5 and TRBJ2-1, with TRBD1 identical over 7 bases. V shed 0 bases, J shed 5 bases, and the junction held 8 bases outside the gene matches. The germline V gene encodes CDR1 SGHKS and CDR2 YYEKEE (reference sequence). This CDR3 spans 16 amino acids. Written as DNA, the CDR3 is TGTGCCAGCAGCTTGGCGCCGGGACAGAAACACAATGAGCAGTTCTTC. The encoded protein is CASSLAPGQKHNEQFF.

In this sample, this clone turned up a few times. This chain links TRBV4-3 with TRBJ1-2; possibly TRBD1 for D (5 bases). CDR3 length equals 14 residues. The V gene lost 1 base and the J gene lost 2 bases, with 8 bases spanning the gap. Germline-derived CDR1 and CDR2 are LGHNA and YSLEER. The CDR3 protein is CASSQGNRNYGYTF. DNA of the CDR3: TGCGCCAGCAGCCAAGGAAACAGGAACTATGGCTACACCTTC.

The V gene is TRBV27, the J gene TRBJ1-6; maybe TRBD1 (5 bases). The germline V gene encodes CDR1 MNHEY and CDR2 SMNVEV (reference sequence). Trimming cost V 5 bases and J 10 bases, with 12 bases left between them. The CDR3 contains 13 residues. This CDR3 is CASSPQGSSPLHF. Written as DNA, the CDR3 is TGTGCCAGCAGTCCCCAGGGATCCTCACCCCTCCACTTT.

V is TRBV21-1 and J is TRBJ2-7; the DNA was not compared with TRBD1, the D call given in the table. TRBV21-1 is annotated as a pseudogene. This CDR3 has 13 residues. CDR3 amino acids: CASSSTGGYEQYF. CDR3 bases: TGTGCCAGCAGTTCGACAGGGGGGTACGAGCAGTACTTC.

The chain has TRBV18 and TRBJ1-1; the D gene is possibly TRBD1 (5 bases). Germline assignment: CDR1 KGHSH and CDR2 LQKENI. Deletions cut 2 bases from V and 4 bases from J, with 14 bases between. The CDR3 spans 15 residues. The CDR3 region has the DNA TGTGCCAGCTCACCAAGTCAACAGGAAAGCACTGAAGCTTTCTTT. Residues: CASSPSQQESTEAFF.

This chain joins TRBV14 and TRBJ1-1, with 12 bases that match TRBD1. Germline values: CDR1 SGHDN, CDR2 FVKESK. CDR3 length: 19 amino acids. V dropped 5 bases and J dropped 3; count of bases not matched to a gene: 16. CDR3 DNA: TGTGCCAGCAGCTCCCCTACCGGGACAGGGGGCGTATTGGACACTGAAGCTTTCTTT. The encoded protein is CASSSPTGTGGVLDTEAFF.

The CDR3 sequence is CASSLRSGKYEQYF. The CDR3, as DNA: TGTGCCAGCAGCCTAAGAAGCGGGAAGTACGAGCAGTACTTC. The chain joins TRBV5-6 to TRBJ2-7, with TRBD2 identical over 7 bases. Unmatched junction bases numbered 8, after V lost 4 bases and J lost 4 bases. CDR1 SGHDT and CDR2 YYEEEE come from the germline V gene. This CDR3 spans 14 amino acids.

The chain employs TRBV19 and TRBJ1-2; possibly TRBD1 for D (6 bases). CDR1 and CDR2 (germline): LNHDA, SQIVND (reference sequence). V was cut by 5 bases and J by 6 bases, with 13 bases left in between. There are 13 residues in the CDR3. Here the CDR3 reads CASSVLSGDGYTF. The CDR3 DNA is TGTGCCAGTAGTGTCCTATCAGGGGATGGCTACACCTTC.

The V and J genes are TRBV29-1 and TRBJ1-2; TRBD1 is a possible D gene (5 bases). The length of the CDR3 is 12 residues. V dropped 7 bases and J dropped 5 bases, with 14 bases sitting between them. In germline, CDR1 is SQVTM, CDR2 ANQGSEA. The CDR3 here is CSGRGIGYGYTF. CDR3 nucleotide sequence: TGCAGCGGGAGGGGTATCGGGTATGGCTACACCTTC.

The gene calls are TRBV5-6 and TRBJ1-2; 9 nucleotides line up with TRBD1. This CDR3 spans 14 amino acids. V was pared by 4 bases and J by 7 bases, with 8 bases of the junction left unmatched. Germline assignment: CDR1 SGHDT and CDR2 YYEEEE. The CDR3 DNA is TGTGCCAGCAGCCTAAACAGGGGGCGCGGTGGCTACACCTTC. Its translation is CASSLNRGRGGYTF.

This clone has just one count. The rearrangement links TRBV28 to TRBJ1-3; D gene unclear. The CDR3 contains 15 residues. Germline V gene data show CDR1 as MDHEN and CDR2 as SYDVKM. Deletions cut 3 bases from V and 2 bases from J, with 11 bases between. The CDR3 is CASSFLHMAGNTIYF. The CDR3 nucleotides read TGTGCCAGCAGTTTTTTGCACATGGCTGGAAACACCATATATTTT.

The chain is built from TRBV11-3 and TRBJ2-7, with D possibly being TRBD2 (6 bases). The germline gives CDR1 SGHNT, CDR2 YENEEA. Trimming took off 5 bases at V and 4 bases at J, with 18 bases between the two ends. The CDR3 totals 15 residues. CDR3 sequence: CASSRASDSGYEQYF. CDR3 DNA sequence: TGTGCCAGCAGCCGCGCTAGCGACTCGGGATACGAGCAGTACTTC.

The genes are TRBV5-6 and TRBJ2-7; the match to TRBD2 covers 15 bases. Looked up from germline, CDR1 is SGHDT and CDR2 is YYEEEE. The CDR3 sequence is 16 residues long. Trimming cost V 4 bases and J 3 bases; bases outside gene matches: 5. As DNA, the CDR3 is TGTGCCAGCAGCCCCGGGACTAGCGGGGGGTTCTACGAGCAGTACTTC. Its translation: CASSPGTSGGFYEQYF.

The genes are TRBV5-1 and TRBJ2-3, with 9 bases that match TRBD2. This CDR3 has 16 amino acids. The V and J ends lost 7 bases and 1 base, in that order; junction bases with no gene match: 10. Germline CDR1 reads SGHRS; CDR2 reads YFSETQ. CDR3 loop: CASRGRGGAGTDTQYF. The CDR3 nucleotides read TGCGCCAGCCGAGGGCGCGGGGGGGCCGGCACAGATACGCAGTATTTT.

The CDR3 region is CASSISVNGELFF. CDR3 coding DNA: TGTGCCAGCAGCATATCAGTAAACGGGGAGCTGTTTTTT. The V gene is TRBV7-9, the J gene TRBJ2-2; D remains unclear. V gave up 5 bases and J gave up 7 bases, with 11 bases separating them. The CDR3 runs 13 residues. Germline V CDR1 and CDR2: SEHNR, FQNEAQ (reference sequence).

The chain employs TRBV29-1 and TRBJ1-4; 8 nucleotides line up with TRBD1. V shed 7 bases, J shed 3 bases, and the junction held 10 bases outside the gene matches. From germline, CDR1 is SQVTM and CDR2 ANQGSEA. This CDR3 comprises 15 residues. The CDR3 loop is CSGVGRQGPNEKLFF. The DNA for the CDR3 is TGCAGCGGCGTTGGACGACAGGGGCCTAATGAAAAACTGTTTTTT.

The chain has TRBV5-1 and TRBJ1-2, with no clear D. The V gene lost 4 bases and the J gene lost 0 bases, with 13 bases spanning the gap. The CDR3 length is 15 residues. The germline V gene encodes CDR1 SGHRS and CDR2 YFSETQ. DNA for the CDR3: TGCGCCAGCAGCCCGGATGGAGGCCCTAACTATGGCTACACCTTC. It is translated as CASSPDGGPNYGYTF.

This clone was seen only once. The V and J genes are TRBV3-1 (or the pseudogene TRBV3-2) and TRBJ2-2, with D tentatively TRBD1 (5 bases). Germline values: CDR1 LGHDT, CDR2 YNNKEL (reference sequence). V lost 1 base and J 3 bases, leaving 6 bases between the germline ends. The CDR3 runs 14 residues. For the CDR3, the DNA is TGTGCCAGCAGCCAAGGGGGCTACACCGGGGAGCTGTTTTTT. Translating it yields CASSQGGYTGELFF.

This chain connects TRBV7-3 to TRBJ2-3, with TRBD1 matching 9 bases. Unmatched junction bases numbered 6, after V lost 4 bases and J lost 1 base. The CDR3 runs 16 residues. Germline CDR1 reads SGHTA; CDR2 reads FQGTGA. As DNA, the CDR3 is TGTGCCAGCAGCTGGGGAACAGGGGGCCGCACAGATACGCAGTATTTT. Residues: CASSWGTGGRTDTQYF.

The CDR3 nucleotides read TGTGCCAGCAGTTTATCTGGGGGAAGGGGGCCCTATGGCTACACCTTC. It codes for CASSLSGGRGPYGYTF. V and J are TRBV27 and TRBJ1-2; 7 bases are a match to TRBD1. V shed 0 bases, J shed 4 bases, and the junction held 8 bases outside the gene matches. CDR1 is MNHEY and CDR2 is SMNVEV in the germline V gene (reference sequence). The CDR3 has 16 residues.

V is TRBV21-1 and J is TRBJ1-5; TRBD1 is taken as the D call from the table, unchecked against the DNA. TRBV21-1 is termed a pseudogene. CDR3 size: 18 residues. CDR3 residues: CASSKEGRVQDSNQPQHF. DNA for the CDR3: TGTGCCAGCAGCAAAGAAGGCAGGGTCCAGGATAGCAATCAGCCCCAGCATTTT.

CDR3 in DNA: TGTGCCAGCAGCTTAGTTCAGGGGGGTGAGCAGTACTTC. This sequence encodes CASSLVQGGEQYF. The J gene is TRBJ2-7, the V gene TRBV7-9, with D possibly TRBD1 on 7 matching bases. Germline V gives CDR1 SEHNR, CDR2 FQNEAQ (reference sequence). The V end lost 1 base, the J end lost 7 bases, and 11 bases lay between the germline ends. The CDR3 has 13 residues.